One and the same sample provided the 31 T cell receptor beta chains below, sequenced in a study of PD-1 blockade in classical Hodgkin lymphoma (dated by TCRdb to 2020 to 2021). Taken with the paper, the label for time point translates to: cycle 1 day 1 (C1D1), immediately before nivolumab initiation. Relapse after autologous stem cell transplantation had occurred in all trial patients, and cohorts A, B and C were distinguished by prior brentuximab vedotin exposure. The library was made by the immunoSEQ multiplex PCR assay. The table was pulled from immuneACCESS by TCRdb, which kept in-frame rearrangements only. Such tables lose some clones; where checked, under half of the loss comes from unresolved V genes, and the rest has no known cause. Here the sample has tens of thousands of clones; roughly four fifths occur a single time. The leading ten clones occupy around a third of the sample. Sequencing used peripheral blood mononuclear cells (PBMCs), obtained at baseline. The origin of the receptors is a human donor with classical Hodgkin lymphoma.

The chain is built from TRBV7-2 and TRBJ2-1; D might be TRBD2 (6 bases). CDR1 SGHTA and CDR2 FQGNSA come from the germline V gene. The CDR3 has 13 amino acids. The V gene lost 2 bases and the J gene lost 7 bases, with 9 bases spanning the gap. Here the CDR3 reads CASSLMGGNEQFF. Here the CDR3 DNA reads TGTGCCAGCAGCTTAATGGGGGGTAATGAGCAGTTCTTC.

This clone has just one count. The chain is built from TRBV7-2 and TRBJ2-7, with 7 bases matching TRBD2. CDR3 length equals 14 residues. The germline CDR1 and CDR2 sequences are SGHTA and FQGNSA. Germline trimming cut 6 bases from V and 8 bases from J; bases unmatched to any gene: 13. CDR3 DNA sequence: TGTGCCAGCAGTTTCCTGGTGGGGGGAGGGAAGCAGTACTTC. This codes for CASSFLVGGGKQYF.

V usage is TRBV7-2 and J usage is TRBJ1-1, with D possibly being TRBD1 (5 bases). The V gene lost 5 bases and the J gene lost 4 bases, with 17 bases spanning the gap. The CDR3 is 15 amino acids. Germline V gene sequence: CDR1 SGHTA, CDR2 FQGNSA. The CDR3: CASSPRLRGFTEAFF. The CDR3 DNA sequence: TGTGCCAGCAGCCCCCGCTTGCGGGGGTTCACTGAAGCTTTCTTT.

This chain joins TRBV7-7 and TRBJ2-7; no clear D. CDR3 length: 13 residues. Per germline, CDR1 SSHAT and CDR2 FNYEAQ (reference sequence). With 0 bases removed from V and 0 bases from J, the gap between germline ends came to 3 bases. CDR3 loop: CASSLASSYEQYF. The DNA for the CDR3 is TGTGCCAGCAGCTTAGCTAGCTCCTACGAGCAGTACTTC.

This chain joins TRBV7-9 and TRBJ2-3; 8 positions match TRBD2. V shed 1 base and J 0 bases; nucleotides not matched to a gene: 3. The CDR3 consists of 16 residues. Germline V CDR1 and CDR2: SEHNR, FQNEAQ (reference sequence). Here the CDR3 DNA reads TGTGCCAGCAGCTTAGGGACTAGCCTTAGCACAGATACGCAGTATTTT. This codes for CASSLGTSLSTDTQYF.

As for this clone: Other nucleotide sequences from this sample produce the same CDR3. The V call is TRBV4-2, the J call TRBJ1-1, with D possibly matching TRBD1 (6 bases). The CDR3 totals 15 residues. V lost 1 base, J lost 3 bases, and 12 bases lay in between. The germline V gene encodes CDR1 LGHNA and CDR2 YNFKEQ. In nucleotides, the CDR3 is TGTGCCAGCAGCCAAGGGACGGGGGCGGACACTGAAGCTTTCTTT. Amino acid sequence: CASSQGTGADTEAFF.

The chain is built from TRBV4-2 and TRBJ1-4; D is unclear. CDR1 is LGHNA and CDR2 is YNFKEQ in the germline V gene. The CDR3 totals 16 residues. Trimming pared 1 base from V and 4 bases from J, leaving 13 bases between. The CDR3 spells CASSQVLSQNNEKLFF. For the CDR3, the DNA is TGTGCCAGCAGCCAAGTATTATCACAGAATAATGAAAAACTGTTTTTT.

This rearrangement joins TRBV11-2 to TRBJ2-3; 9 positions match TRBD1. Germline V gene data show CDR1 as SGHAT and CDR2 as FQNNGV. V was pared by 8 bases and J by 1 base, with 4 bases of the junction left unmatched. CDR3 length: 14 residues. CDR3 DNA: TGTGCCAGCCGAACAGGGGGCGGCACAGATACGCAGTATTTT. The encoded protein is CASRTGGGTDTQYF.

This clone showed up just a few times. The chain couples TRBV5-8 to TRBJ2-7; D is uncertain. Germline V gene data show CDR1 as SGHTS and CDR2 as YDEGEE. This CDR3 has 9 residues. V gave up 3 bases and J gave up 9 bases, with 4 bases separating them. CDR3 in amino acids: CASSSWQYF. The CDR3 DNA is TGTGCCAGCAGCTCTTGGCAGTACTTC.

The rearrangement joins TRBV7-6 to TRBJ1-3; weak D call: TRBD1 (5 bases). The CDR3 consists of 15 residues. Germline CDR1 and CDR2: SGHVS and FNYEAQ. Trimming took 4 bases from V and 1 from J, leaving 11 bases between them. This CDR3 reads CASSYQGGSGNTIYF. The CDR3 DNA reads TGTGCCAGCAGCTATCAGGGAGGTTCTGGAAACACCATATATTTT.

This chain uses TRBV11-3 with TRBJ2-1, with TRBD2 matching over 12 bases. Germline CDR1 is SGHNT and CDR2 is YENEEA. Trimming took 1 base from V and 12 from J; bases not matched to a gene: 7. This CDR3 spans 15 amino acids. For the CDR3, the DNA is TGTGCCAGCAGCTTAGCGGGCCTAGCGGGGGGGGCGCAGTTCTTC. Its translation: CASSLAGLAGGAQFF.

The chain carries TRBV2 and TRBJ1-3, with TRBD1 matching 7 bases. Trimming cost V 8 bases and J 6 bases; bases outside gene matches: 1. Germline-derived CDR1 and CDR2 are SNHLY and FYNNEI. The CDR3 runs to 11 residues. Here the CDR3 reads CASGQANTIYF. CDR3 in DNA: TGTGCCAGCGGACAGGCAAACACCATATATTTT.

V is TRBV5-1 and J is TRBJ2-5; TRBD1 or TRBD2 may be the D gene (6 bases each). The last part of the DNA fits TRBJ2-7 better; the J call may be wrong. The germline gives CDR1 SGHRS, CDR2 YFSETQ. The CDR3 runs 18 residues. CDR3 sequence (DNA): TGCGCCAGCAGCTGGGGGACAACCGGGACTTTTCGCTCCTACGAGCAGTACTTC. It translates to CASSWGTTGTFRSYEQYF.

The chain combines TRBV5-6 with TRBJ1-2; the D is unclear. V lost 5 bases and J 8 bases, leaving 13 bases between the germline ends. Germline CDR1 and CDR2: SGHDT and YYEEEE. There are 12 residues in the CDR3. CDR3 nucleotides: TGTGCCAGCAGTTCCGGTGTGGCCGGCTACACCTTC. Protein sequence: CASSSGVAGYTF.

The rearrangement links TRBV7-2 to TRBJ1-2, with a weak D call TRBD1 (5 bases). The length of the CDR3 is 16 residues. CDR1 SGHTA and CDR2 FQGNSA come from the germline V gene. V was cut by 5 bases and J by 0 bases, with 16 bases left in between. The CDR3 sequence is CASSPPRDGANYGYTF. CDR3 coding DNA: TGTGCCAGCAGCCCACCCCGGGACGGAGCTAACTATGGCTACACCTTC.

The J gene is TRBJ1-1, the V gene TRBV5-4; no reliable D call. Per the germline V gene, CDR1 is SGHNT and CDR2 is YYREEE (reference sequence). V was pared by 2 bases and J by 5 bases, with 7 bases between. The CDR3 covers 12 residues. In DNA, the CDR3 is TGTGCCAGCAGCTTTGACAAAACTGAAGCTTTCTTT. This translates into CASSFDKTEAFF.

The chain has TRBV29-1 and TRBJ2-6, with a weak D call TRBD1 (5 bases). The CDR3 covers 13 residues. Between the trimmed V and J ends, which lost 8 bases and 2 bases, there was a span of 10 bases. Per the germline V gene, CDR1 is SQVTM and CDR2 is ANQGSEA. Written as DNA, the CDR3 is TGCAGCACAGGAGAACCTGGGGCCAACGTCCTGACTTTC. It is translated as CSTGEPGANVLTF.

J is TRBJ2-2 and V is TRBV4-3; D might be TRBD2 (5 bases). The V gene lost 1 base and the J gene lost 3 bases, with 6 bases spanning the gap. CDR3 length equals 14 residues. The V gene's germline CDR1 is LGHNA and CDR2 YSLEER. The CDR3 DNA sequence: TGCGCCAGCAGCCAAGGGAGGTACACCGGGGAGCTGTTTTTT. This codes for CASSQGRYTGELFF.

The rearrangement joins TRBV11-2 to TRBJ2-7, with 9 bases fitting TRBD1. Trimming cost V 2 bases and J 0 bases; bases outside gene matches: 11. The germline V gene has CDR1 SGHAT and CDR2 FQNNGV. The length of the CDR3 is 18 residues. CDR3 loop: CASSLRDREGGSSYEQYF. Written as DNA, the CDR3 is TGTGCCAGCAGCTTAAGGGACAGGGAAGGGGGAAGCTCCTACGAGCAGTACTTC. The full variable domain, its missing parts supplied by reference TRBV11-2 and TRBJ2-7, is EAGVAQSPRYKIIEKRQSVAFWCNPISGHATLYWYQQILGQGPKLLIQFQNNGVVDDSQLPKDRFSAERLKGVDSTLKIQPAKLEDSAVYLCASSLRDREGGSSYEQYFGPGTRLTVT.

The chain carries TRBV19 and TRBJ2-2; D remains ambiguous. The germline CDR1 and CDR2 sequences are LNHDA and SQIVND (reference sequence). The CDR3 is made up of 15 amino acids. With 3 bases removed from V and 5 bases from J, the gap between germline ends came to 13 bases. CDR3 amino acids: CASSIDGSETGELFF. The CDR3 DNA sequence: TGTGCCAGTAGTATCGACGGCTCGGAGACCGGGGAGCTGTTTTTT.

The CDR3 loop reads CAISPGPLDEKLFF. The CDR3 region has the DNA TGTGCCATCAGTCCGGGACCCCTAGATGAAAAACTGTTTTTT. J is TRBJ1-4 and V is TRBV10-3; possible D gene TRBD1, 5 bases. Trimming stripped 5 bases from V and 6 bases from J, with 13 bases between. The CDR3 is made up of 14 amino acids. Per the germline V gene, CDR1 is ENHRY and CDR2 is SYGVKD.

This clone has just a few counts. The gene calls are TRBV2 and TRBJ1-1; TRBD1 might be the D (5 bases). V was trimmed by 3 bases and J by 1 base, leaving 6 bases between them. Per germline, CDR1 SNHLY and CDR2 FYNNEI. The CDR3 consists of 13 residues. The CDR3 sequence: CASSDQGNTEAFF. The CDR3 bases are TGTGCCAGCAGTGACCAGGGGAACACTGAAGCTTTCTTT.

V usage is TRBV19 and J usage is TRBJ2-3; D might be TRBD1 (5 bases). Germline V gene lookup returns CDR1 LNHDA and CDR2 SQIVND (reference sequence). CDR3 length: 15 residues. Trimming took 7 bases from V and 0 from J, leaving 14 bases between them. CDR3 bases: TGTGCCAGTACTGACAGAGTTTGGAGCACAGATACGCAGTATTTT. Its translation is CASTDRVWSTDTQYF.

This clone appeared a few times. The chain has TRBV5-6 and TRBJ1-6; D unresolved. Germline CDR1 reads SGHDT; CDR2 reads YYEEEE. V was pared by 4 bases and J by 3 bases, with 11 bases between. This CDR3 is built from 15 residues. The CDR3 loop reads CASSKTPYYNSPLHF. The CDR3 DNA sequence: TGTGCCAGCAGCAAGACACCTTACTATAATTCACCCCTCCACTTT.

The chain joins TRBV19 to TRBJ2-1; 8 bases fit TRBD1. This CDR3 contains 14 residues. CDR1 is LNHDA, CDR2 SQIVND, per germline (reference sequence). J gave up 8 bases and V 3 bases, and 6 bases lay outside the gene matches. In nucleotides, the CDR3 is TGTGCCAGTAGTATTTCAGGGGGCGGGGATGAGCAGTTCTTC. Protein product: CASSISGGGDEQFF.

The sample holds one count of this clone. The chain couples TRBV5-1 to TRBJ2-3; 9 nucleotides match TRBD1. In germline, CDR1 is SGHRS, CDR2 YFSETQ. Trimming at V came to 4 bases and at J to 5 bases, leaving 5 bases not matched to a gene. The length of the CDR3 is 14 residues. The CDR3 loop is CASSPQDRGDTQYF. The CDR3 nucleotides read TGCGCCAGCAGCCCCCAGGACAGGGGAGATACGCAGTATTTT.

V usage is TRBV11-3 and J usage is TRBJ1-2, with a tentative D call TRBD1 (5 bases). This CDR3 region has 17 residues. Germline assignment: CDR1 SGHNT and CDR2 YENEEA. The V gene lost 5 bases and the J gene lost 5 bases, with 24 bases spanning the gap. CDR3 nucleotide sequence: TGTGCCAGCAGCCCCGCCGGTTTGGCAGGGTCCCTTTATGGCTACACCTTC. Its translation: CASSPAGLAGSLYGYTF.

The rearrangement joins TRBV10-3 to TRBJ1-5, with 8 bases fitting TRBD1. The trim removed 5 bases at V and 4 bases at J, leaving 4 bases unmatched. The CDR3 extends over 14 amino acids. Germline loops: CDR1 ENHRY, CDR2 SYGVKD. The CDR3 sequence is CAISLQGVNQPQHF. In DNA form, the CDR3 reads TGTGCCATCAGTTTACAGGGGGTTAATCAGCCCCAGCATTTT.

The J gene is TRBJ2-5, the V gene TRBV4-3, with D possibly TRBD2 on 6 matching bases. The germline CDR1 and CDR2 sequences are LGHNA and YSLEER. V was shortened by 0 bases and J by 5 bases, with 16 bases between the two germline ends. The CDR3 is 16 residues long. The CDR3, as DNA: TGCGCCAGCAGCCAAGATAGTGACAATCGGGAGGAGACCCAGTACTTC. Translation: CASSQDSDNREETQYF.

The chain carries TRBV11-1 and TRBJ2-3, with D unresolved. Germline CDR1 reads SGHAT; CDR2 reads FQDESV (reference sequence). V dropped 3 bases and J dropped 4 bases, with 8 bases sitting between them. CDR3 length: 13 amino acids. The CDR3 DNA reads TGTGCCAGCAGCTTTACCCCGTCAGATACGCAGTATTTT. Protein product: CASSFTPSDTQYF.

As DNA, the CDR3 is TGTGCCAGCAGCGTGGAGGAGGGCCCATGGGTTGGAAACACCATATATTTT. This sequence encodes CASSVEEGPWVGNTIYF. The chain employs TRBV9 and TRBJ1-3; no clear D. Trimming pared 2 bases from V and 3 bases from J, leaving 18 bases between. The CDR3 is 17 residues long. CDR1 SGDLS and CDR2 YYNGEE come from the germline V gene. Variable domain in full (rest from reference TRBV9 and TRBJ1-3): DSGVTQTPKHLITATGQRVTLRCSPRSGDLSVYWYQQSLDQGLQFLIQYYNGEERAKGNILERFSAQQFPDLHSELNLSSLELGDSALYFCASSVEEGPWVGNTIYFGEGSWLTVV.